This entry features one T cell receptor beta chain sequence. Its antigen is still unknown. Nothing much larger sits one base from this clone, and base qualities are not available. This specimen comes from a study of naive and memory T cell subsets (dated by TCRdb to about 2017). In the study overall: An open-source, UMI-based TCR alpha and beta sequencing pipeline was applied to sorted naive and memory peripheral blood T cell subsets. The functional CMV T cell responses agreed completely with IgG serology results. RNA was DNase-treated and reverse transcribed with TCR constant-region primers, mostly using SuperScript III. What the study reported, not specific to this receptor: Once error correction was done, more than 90% of naive TCR sequences showed up just once, which made the naive abundance distributions much steeper than those of the memory subsets. The repertoire findings for the naive and memory subsets could not be validated, as no ground truth was available. A clonotype was defined as a single alpha or beta chain sequence rather than as a paired alpha/beta receptor. The abundance of TCRs followed a power law with an exponent that differed between naive and memory subsets yet stayed consistent across the three individuals. RNA-based TCR counts may be affected by expression changes linked to T cell activation and differentiation. A few larger clonotypes were present in naive repertoires, particularly the CD8 repertoires, and these clonotypes were possibly memory cells re-expressing CD45RA. In both CD4 and CD8 cells, a rise in Gini index and a fall in Shannon and inverse Simpson diversity were observed from naive through CM, EM and EMRA.

The protocol used for the library was UMI-ligation and nested PCR. An equimolar mix of two oligonucleotides covering both TRBC1 and TRBC2 was used as the beta constant-region primer. Four rounds of PCR were used to amplify ligated cDNA, with nested alpha and beta constant-region primers being used together with the SP2 primer. T4 RNA ligase 1 ligated a single-stranded oligonucleotide carrying the SP2 primer and a 12-nucleotide UMI to the cDNA 3' end. The ligation reaction was incubated at 16°C for about 18-24 hours. PCR2 was usually performed as a SYBR Green qPCR and halted at a preset threshold so that over-amplification would not occur. Agencourt AMPure XP magnetic beads were used for all purifications after the first. Library quantification was done by Qubit, followed by a TapeStation check on which the main peak was expected at around 650 bp. Pooled libraries were sequenced on an Illumina MiSeq with v2 2x251 paired-end kits, typically giving roughly 0.9-2.1 million reads per sample. Each sample's library went into the pool at approximately 4 nM, and roughly 5-7.5% PhiX was added to help with cluster recognition. Regarding the original processing steps: V and J genes were assigned to Demultiplexor-processed FASTQ reads by Decombinator through tag matching, with a single base-pair mismatch being allowed. By using UMIs, Collapsinator corrected both sequencing errors and the frequency errors caused by PCR heterogeneity. TCRs were translated and CDR3s were extracted from the conserved cysteine to the FGXG phenylalanine by CDR3Translator, with non-productive sequences being flagged. Gini, Shannon entropy and inverse Simpson indices were calculated on repertoires subsampled to equal numbers of UMI-defined TCRs. Within the linear range, a power law was fitted by maximum likelihood to the distributions of clonotype abundance. For one naive CD8 sample, the pipeline and MIGEC produced similar UMI counts, unique TCR numbers and clonal distributions. In one analysis, naive TCRs also found in any memory subset of the same donor were removed from the naive repertoire. Repertoires were searched for approximately 7,000 CMV-associated CDR3 sequences compiled from VDJdb and a published dataset. The public reads were run again by TCRdb, first through fastp at Q25 and then through MiXCR, and only productive beta chains were kept. A single entry per CDR3 protein holds the most common genes and DNA from its merged rows. The V and J calls were not made by the authors but by TCRdb's processing. This sample has approximately 150,000 distinct CDR3 sequences in its table, and over 20% of those were observed once. The ten largest make up roughly 0.1% of the sample.

V ends up 0 bases short and J 2 bases short, with an unmatched junction base count of 4. CDR3 length: 17 amino acids, cysteine to phenylalanine. The entry retains the CDR3 DNA only, 51 bases that are in frame from base 1. CDR1 and CDR2 (SGHTA, FQGNSA) derive from the germline V gene. From the second PCR step on, the TCR alpha and beta chain libraries were amplified in separate reactions. To determine each donor's CMV status, fresh PBMCs were stimulated overnight with CMV viral lysate, and IFNgamma production from CD4+ T cells was then assessed. CD4 T cells were positively selected with Miltenyi beads, followed by positive selection of CD8 T cells from the CD4-negative fraction. Cells were stained for CD3, CD4, CD8, CD45RA, CD27 and a live/dead dye and were sorted on a BD Aria II into four subsets based on CD45RA and CD27. Three healthy volunteers provided blood, and the blood of each volunteer was split into CD4 and CD8 T cells and then into four differentiation subsets. Roughly 110 ml of peripheral blood was collected from each donor, and PBMC were isolated by Ficoll-Paque PLUS density-gradient centrifugation. After sorting, cells were lysed in RLT buffer, RNA was extracted using a Qiagen RNeasy kit, and the extracted RNA was stored at -80 degrees C.

The source material was naive CD4+ T cells from blood. In light of the paper, this sample's cell subset or site label describes: naive T cells, CD45RA high CD27+. This TCR was recovered from a human donor in good health. The V and J genes are TRBV7-2 and TRBJ2-3, and 11 bases in between align with TRBD2. The CDR3 has the sequence CASSLAPSGRFTDTQYF. The DNA reads TGTGCCAGCAGCTTAGCCCCTAGCGGGAGGTTCACAGATACGCAGTATTTT.